The 32 T cell receptor beta chains below come from one sample, sequenced in a study of blood T cell repertoires in COVID-19. TCRdb keeps only in-frame clones here, not all; method: immunoSEQ multiplex PCR. This sample has some 200,000 clones; roughly 90% occur once, and the top ten carry 0.78%. The sample consisted of peripheral blood. All receptors derive from a woman aged 70-85 years with acute or convalescent COVID-19.

The chain joins TRBV6-5 to TRBJ1-2, with TRBD1 as a possible D gene (6 bases). From germline, CDR1 is MNHEY and CDR2 SVGAGI. This CDR3 contains 14 residues. V was pared by 6 bases and J by 4 bases, with 15 bases between. The CDR3 DNA follows: TGTGCCAGCAGGGGTAACAGGGCCCCCTATGGCTACACCTTC. Translation: CASRGNRAPYGYTF.

The CDR3 sequence: CASSYPGQGGEAFF. CDR3 coding DNA: TGTGCCAGCAGCTACCCGGGACAGGGGGGTGAAGCTTTCTTT. The rearrangement uses TRBV11-2 and TRBJ1-1; the match to TRBD1 covers 11 bases. Germline V gene data show CDR1 as SGHAT and CDR2 as FQNNGV. The CDR3 sequence is 14 residues long. V shed 4 bases, J shed 7 bases, and the junction held 5 bases outside the gene matches.

The chain couples TRBV11-2 to TRBJ2-3; 10 bases line up with TRBD2. The germline V gene has CDR1 SGHAT and CDR2 FQNNGV. V lost 1 base, J lost 0 bases, and 7 bases stayed unmatched. This CDR3 contains 18 residues. CDR3 coding DNA: TGTGCCAGCAGCTTAGGGCTAGCGGGAGTCCCGAGCACAGATACGCAGTATTTT. Protein: CASSLGLAGVPSTDTQYF.

The chain couples TRBV25-1 to TRBJ1-6; weak D call: TRBD1 (6 bases). Trimming left V 1 base short and J 9 bases short, with 10 bases between. Germline-derived CDR1 and CDR2 are MGHDK and SYGVNS. The CDR3 covers 14 residues. The CDR3 region is CASSESGVGSPLHF. The DNA for the CDR3 is TGTGCCAGCAGTGAATCAGGGGTTGGTTCACCCCTCCACTTT.

This rearrangement joins TRBV3-1 (or the pseudogene TRBV3-2) to TRBJ1-2; D call uncertain. This CDR3 comprises 13 residues. The germline V gene encodes CDR1 LGHDT and CDR2 YNNKEL (reference sequence). Trimming removed 6 bases from V and 4 bases from J, with 12 bases in between. CDR3 in amino acids: CASSSRTRYGYTF. CDR3 in DNA: TGTGCCAGCAGTTCGCGGACTCGCTATGGCTACACCTTC.

The V call is TRBV5-1, the J call TRBJ2-7, with 8 bases matching TRBD2. Trimming removed 1 base from V and 6 bases from J; junction bases left unmatched: 3. Germline loops: CDR1 SGHRS, CDR2 YFSETQ. The CDR3 covers 13 residues. The CDR3 nucleotides read TGCGCCAGCAGCTTGCGGGAGGGCCGCGAGCAGTACTTC. This sequence encodes CASSLREGREQYF.

The CDR3 region is CASSPRTGGNAEAFF. For the CDR3, the DNA is TGCGCCAGCAGCCCCCGGACAGGGGGCAACGCTGAAGCTTTCTTT. This rearrangement joins TRBV5-1 to TRBJ1-1; 11 bases fit TRBD1. CDR3 length equals 15 residues. Trimming at V came to 4 bases and at J to 6 bases, leaving 8 bases not matched to a gene. Germline V gene data show CDR1 as SGHRS and CDR2 as YFSETQ.

The chain is built from TRBV15 and TRBJ2-5; D not resolved. CDR3 length equals 13 residues. CDR1 LNHNV and CDR2 YYDKDF come from the germline V gene (reference sequence). Trimming stripped 1 base from V and 5 bases from J, with 8 bases between. CDR3 in DNA: TGTGCCACCAGCAGAGGCGGAACGGAGACCCAGTACTTC. It translates to CATSRGGTETQYF.

The J gene is TRBJ2-2, the V gene TRBV7-3; D call uncertain. V dropped 1 base and J dropped 4 bases, with 7 bases sitting between them. Germline V gene lookup returns CDR1 SGHTA and CDR2 FQGTGA. There are 14 residues in the CDR3. This chain's CDR3 is CASSLMPGTGELFF. CDR3 DNA: TGTGCCAGCAGCTTAATGCCGGGCACCGGGGAGCTGTTTTTT.

The chain carries TRBV2 and TRBJ1-4; D might be TRBD1 (5 bases). This CDR3 contains 15 residues. CDR1 and CDR2 (germline): SNHLY, FYNNEI. V was cut by 6 bases and J by 0 bases, with 11 bases left in between. The CDR3 DNA reads TGTGCCAGCAGGGGGACTCAAGCAACTAATGAAAAACTGTTTTTT. Residues: CASRGTQATNEKLFF.

This chain joins TRBV5-4 and TRBJ1-4, with 9 nucleotides matching TRBD1. V trimming: 5 bases; J trimming: 11 bases; junction bases outside the gene matches: 13. The CDR3 consists of 15 residues. CDR1 is SGHNT and CDR2 is YYREEE in the germline V gene (reference sequence). CDR3 residues: CASSLARDRDGKLFF. CDR3 coding DNA: TGTGCCAGCAGTCTAGCCCGGGACAGGGACGGGAAACTGTTTTTT.

This chain uses TRBV11-2 with TRBJ2-7; TRBD2 aligns across 7 bases. V lost 2 bases, J lost 0 bases, and 10 bases stayed unmatched. The germline V gene encodes CDR1 SGHAT and CDR2 FQNNGV. The CDR3 loop spans 17 amino acids. In DNA form, the CDR3 reads TGTGCCAGCAGCTTAATGGCGGGCGGGAGCCTCTCCTACGAGCAGTACTTC. Amino acid sequence: CASSLMAGGSLSYEQYF.

J is TRBJ2-4 and V is TRBV12-2; the tabulated D call, TRBD1, remains unverified against the DNA. TRBV12-2 is deemed a pseudogene. This CDR3 has 18 residues. The DNA for the CDR3 is TGTGCAAGTCGCTTGGCTTTTCAAGGACAGCTAGCCAAAAACATTCAGTACTTC. This gives the protein CASRLAFQGQLAKNIQYF.

The chain joins TRBV10-3 to TRBJ2-5, with 7 positions matching TRBD2. With 0 bases clipped from V and 2 bases from J, the junction kept 9 bases outside the gene matches. CDR1 is ENHRY, CDR2 SYGVKD, per germline. The CDR3 loop spans 17 amino acids. CDR3 coding DNA: TGTGCCATCAGTGAGTCCGCGGGGCTAGCGGTACAAGAGACCCAGTACTTC. Its protein is CAISESAGLAVQETQYF.

In nucleotides, the CDR3 is TGTGCCAGCAGTCAGACAGGGGGGAAGGATACGCAGTATTTT. This sequence encodes CASSQTGGKDTQYF. This chain connects TRBV2 to TRBJ2-3; 9 nucleotides agree with TRBD1. V shed 5 bases and J 6 bases; nucleotides not matched to a gene: 6. This CDR3 has 14 residues. In germline, CDR1 is SNHLY, CDR2 FYNNEI.

This chain uses TRBV2 with TRBJ1-3; TRBD1 matches at 7 bases. After removal of 6 bases from V and 0 bases from J, the junction contained 2 bases not matched to a gene. This CDR3 region has 14 residues. Germline-derived CDR1 and CDR2 are SNHLY and FYNNEI. The CDR3 DNA sequence: TGTGCCAGCAGGGGGACAGTCTCTGGAAACACCATATATTTT. Translation: CASRGTVSGNTIYF.

V and J are TRBV6-5 and TRBJ2-1; 8 positions match TRBD2. Trimming cost V 7 bases and J 0 bases; bases outside gene matches: 2. Germline CDR1 is MNHEY and CDR2 is SVGAGI. The CDR3 totals 14 residues. CDR3 sequence: CASKGTSSYNEQFF. In nucleotides, the CDR3 is TGTGCCAGCAAAGGGACTAGCTCCTACAATGAGCAGTTCTTC.

The CDR3: CASSYVKSGAYEQYF. The CDR3 DNA sequence: TGTGCCAGCAGTTACGTGAAGTCTGGAGCCTACGAGCAGTACTTC. The chain uses TRBV6-2 or TRBV6-3 and TRBJ2-7; D is unresolved. The germline V and J ends were trimmed by 2 bases and 2 bases, with 13 bases remaining between them. The CDR3 spans 15 residues. CDR1 MNHEY and CDR2 SVGEGT come from the germline V gene.

The genes are TRBV5-4 and TRBJ2-3; 9 positions match TRBD2. Trimming removed 0 bases from V and 3 bases from J; junction bases left unmatched: 5. The CDR3 totals 16 residues. The germline V gene has CDR1 SGHNT and CDR2 YYREEE (reference sequence). The chain's CDR3 is CASSLGGTSRTDTQYF. The CDR3 coding sequence is TGTGCCAGCAGCTTGGGGGGGACTAGCCGAACAGATACGCAGTATTTT. Using reference TRBV5-4 and TRBJ2-3 for the parts outside the CDR3, the full variable domain is ETGVTQSPTHLIKTRGQQVTLRCSSQSGHNTVSWYQQALGQGPQFIFQYYREEENGRGNFPPRFSGLQFPNYSSELNVNALELDDSALYLCASSLGGTSRTDTQYFGPGTRLTVL.

The CDR3 region has the DNA TGCAGCGTTGAACAACTTAAAAGCTCCTACAATGAGCAGTTCTTC. Protein product: CSVEQLKSSYNEQFF. This chain uses TRBV29-1 with TRBJ2-1; D call uncertain. Germline V lookup: CDR1 SQVTM, CDR2 ANQGSEA. The CDR3 length is 15 residues. V was clipped by 2 bases and J by 0 bases, with 11 bases between them.

This rearrangement joins TRBV6-2 or TRBV6-3 to TRBJ2-3, with 7 bases aligning to TRBD2. V lost 2 bases, J lost 4 bases, and 12 bases stayed unmatched. The CDR3 spans 17 residues. Germline V CDR1 and CDR2: MNHEY, SVGEGT. CDR3 region: CASSYPRTRRPPDTQYF. CDR3 nucleotide sequence: TGTGCCAGCAGTTACCCGAGGACTAGACGCCCCCCAGATACGCAGTATTTT.

This clone was seen only once. The chain has TRBV18 and TRBJ2-1; D unresolved. V was clipped by 0 bases and J by 2 bases, with 14 bases between them. The length of the CDR3 is 17 residues. From germline, CDR1 is KGHSH and CDR2 LQKENI. CDR3 residues: CASSPPNSITPYNEQFF. DNA of the CDR3: TGTGCCAGCTCACCACCGAACAGCATTACCCCCTACAATGAGCAGTTCTTC.

This clone was seen once. The chain uses TRBV2 and TRBJ2-7; 9 nucleotides line up with TRBD1. Germline-derived CDR1 and CDR2 are SNHLY and FYNNEI. The CDR3 length is 13 residues. V was clipped by 6 bases and J by 5 bases; unmatched bases: 5. The CDR3 protein is CASRRNRGHEQYF. DNA for the CDR3: TGTGCCAGCAGGCGCAACAGGGGGCACGAGCAGTACTTC.

The chain combines TRBV19 with TRBJ2-1; 8 positions agree with TRBD1. The CDR3 loop spans 15 amino acids. Germline CDR1 reads LNHDA; CDR2 reads SQIVND (reference sequence). Unmatched junction bases numbered 14, after V lost 4 bases and J lost 12 bases. CDR3 residues: CASSTTGTGGGRQFF. CDR3 in DNA: TGTGCCAGTAGTACGACCGGGACAGGAGGTGGGCGGCAGTTCTTC.

The V gene is TRBV5-1, the J gene TRBJ2-2, with 8 nucleotides matching TRBD1. From germline, CDR1 is SGHRS and CDR2 YFSETQ. The CDR3 extends over 15 amino acids. V shed 4 bases, J shed 5 bases, and the junction held 7 bases outside the gene matches. In DNA form, the CDR3 reads TGCGCCAGCAGCACTGGACAGGGAGCTACCGGGGAGCTGTTTTTT. It encodes CASSTGQGATGELFF.

This clone showed up just once. The rearrangement joins TRBV5-1 to TRBJ2-2; tentative D call: TRBD1 (5 bases). The CDR3 sequence is 16 residues long. The ends were cut back, 1 base at V and 2 bases at J, with 12 bases in the middle. Germline V CDR1 and CDR2: SGHRS, YFSETQ. The DNA of the CDR3 is TGCGCCAGCAGCTTGATGTTAGGACAAAACACCGGGGAGCTGTTTTTT. Translating gives CASSLMLGQNTGELFF.

The rearrangement uses TRBV6-1 and TRBJ2-7; D possibly corresponds to TRBD1 (6 bases). The CDR3 has 16 residues. The germline V gene has CDR1 MNHNS and CDR2 SASEGT. V was cut by 2 bases and J by 3 bases, with 17 bases left in between. CDR3 bases: TGTGCCAGCAGTGAAACGGAACAGGGCCCCTTCTACGAGCAGTACTTC. It translates to CASSETEQGPFYEQYF.

The chain recombines TRBV5-1 with TRBJ1-6; 8 nucleotides match TRBD1. Trimming cost V 5 bases and J 5 bases; bases outside gene matches: 9. This CDR3 has 16 residues. Germline-derived CDR1 and CDR2 are SGHRS and YFSETQ. The CDR3 DNA is TGCGCCAGCAGGAGGGGACAGGACACTCATAATTCACCCCTCCACTTT. Its translation: CASRRGQDTHNSPLHF. The variable domain in full, completed from reference TRBV5-1 and TRBJ1-6, reads KAGVTQTPRYLIKTRGQQVTLSCSPISGHRSVSWYQQTPGQGLQFLFEYFSETQRNKGNFPGRFSGRQFSNSRSEMNVSTLELGDSALYLCASRRGQDTHNSPLHFGNGTRLTVT.

The V and J genes are TRBV18 and TRBJ2-7; 8 bases fit TRBD1. V shed 2 bases and J 5 bases; nucleotides not matched to a gene: 2. This CDR3 is 13 amino acids long. Germline values: CDR1 KGHSH, CDR2 LQKENI. This CDR3 reads CASSPKQGDEQYF. The CDR3 DNA is TGTGCCAGCTCACCAAAACAGGGGGACGAGCAGTACTTC.

This sequence joins TRBV6-5 and TRBJ1-2; D possibly corresponds to TRBD1 (6 bases). CDR1 is MNHEY and CDR2 is SVGAGI in the germline V gene. The V gene lost 6 bases and the J gene lost 8 bases, with 19 bases spanning the gap. The CDR3 consists of 14 residues. CDR3: CASRKSGTRGGYTF. In nucleotides, the CDR3 is TGTGCCAGCAGAAAATCCGGGACAAGGGGCGGCTACACCTTC.

The genes are TRBV7-3 and TRBJ1-2; tentatively, D is TRBD1 (6 bases). Germline V gene lookup returns CDR1 SGHTA and CDR2 FQGTGA. V was shortened by 5 bases and J by 2 bases, with 15 bases between the two germline ends. The CDR3 spans 15 residues. The CDR3 sequence is CASSKGHLSNYGYTF. CDR3 bases: TGTGCCAGCAGCAAGGGACACCTTTCGAACTATGGCTACACCTTC.

This sequence joins TRBV2 and TRBJ1-5; D uncertain. V gave up 2 bases and J gave up 6 bases, with 11 bases separating them. From germline, CDR1 is SNHLY and CDR2 FYNNEI. The CDR3 covers 14 residues. The CDR3 bases are TGTGCCAGCAGTGAACGAGGGAAGGTTCAGCCCCAGCATTTT. It translates to CASSERGKVQPQHF.